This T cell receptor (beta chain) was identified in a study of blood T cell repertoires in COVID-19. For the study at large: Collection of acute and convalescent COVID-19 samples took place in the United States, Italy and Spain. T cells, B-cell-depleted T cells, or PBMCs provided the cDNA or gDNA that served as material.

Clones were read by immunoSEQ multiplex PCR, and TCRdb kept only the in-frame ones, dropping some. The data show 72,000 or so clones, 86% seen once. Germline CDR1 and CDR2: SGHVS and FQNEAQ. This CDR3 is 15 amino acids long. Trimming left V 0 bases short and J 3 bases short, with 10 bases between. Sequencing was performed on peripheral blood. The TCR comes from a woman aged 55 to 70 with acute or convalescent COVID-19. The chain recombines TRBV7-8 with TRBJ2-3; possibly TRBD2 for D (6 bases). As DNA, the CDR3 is TGTGCCAGCAGCTTAGCGCCTAGCGTAACAGATACGCAGTATTTT. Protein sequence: CASSLAPSVTDTQYF.